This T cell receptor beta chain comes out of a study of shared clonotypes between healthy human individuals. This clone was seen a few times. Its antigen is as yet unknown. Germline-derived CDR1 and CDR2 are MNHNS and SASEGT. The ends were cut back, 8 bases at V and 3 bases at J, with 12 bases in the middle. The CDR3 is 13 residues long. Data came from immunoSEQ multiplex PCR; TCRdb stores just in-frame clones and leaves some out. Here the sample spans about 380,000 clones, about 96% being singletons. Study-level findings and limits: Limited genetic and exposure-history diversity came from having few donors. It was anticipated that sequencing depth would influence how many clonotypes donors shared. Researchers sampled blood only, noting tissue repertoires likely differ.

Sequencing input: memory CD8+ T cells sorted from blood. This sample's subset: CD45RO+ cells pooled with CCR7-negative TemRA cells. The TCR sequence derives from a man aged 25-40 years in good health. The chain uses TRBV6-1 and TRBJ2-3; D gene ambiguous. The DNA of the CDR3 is TGTGCCAGCTCTAGGTATAGGACAGATACGCAGTATTTT. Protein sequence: CASSRYRTDTQYF.